These 27 T cell receptor beta chains came from one sample sequenced in a study of blood T cell repertoires in COVID-19. Sequenced by immunoSEQ multiplex PCR; TCRdb stores in-frame clones only, minus some. In the table there are 200,000 to 300,000 clones, almost 85% of which are singletons. The sample taken for sequencing was peripheral blood. The receptors stem from a man aged 45-60 years with acute or convalescent COVID-19.

The V and J genes are TRBV28 and TRBJ1-2; a weak D match, TRBD1 (5 bases). Trimming removed 2 bases from V and 7 bases from J, with 11 bases in between. The germline gives CDR1 MDHEN, CDR2 SYDVKM. The CDR3 covers 13 residues. This CDR3 reads CASSLGFRGGYTF. The DNA for the CDR3 is TGTGCCAGCAGTTTAGGGTTTAGGGGTGGCTACACCTTC.

This CDR3 is CSVDTDEKLFF. The CDR3, as DNA: TGCAGCGTTGACACAGATGAAAAACTGTTTTTT. This chain connects TRBV29-1 to TRBJ1-4; D is uncertain. From germline, CDR1 is SQVTM and CDR2 ANQGSEA. Deletions cut 3 bases from V and 6 bases from J, with 5 bases between. The length of the CDR3 is 11 residues.

CDR3 nucleotide sequence: TGTGCCAGCAGTTCCTGGCTAGCAAGAGACTACAATGAGCAGTTCTTC. Protein sequence: CASSSWLARDYNEQFF. The rearrangement links TRBV6-5 to TRBJ2-1; D may be TRBD2 (5 bases). V shed 4 bases and J shed 3 bases, with 16 bases lying between them. Germline CDR1 reads MNHEY; CDR2 reads SVGAGI. The CDR3 has 16 amino acids.

The chain joins TRBV13 to TRBJ1-3; 8 bases are shared with TRBD1. V gave up 2 bases and J gave up 0 bases; unmatched junction bases: 6. Germline lookup yields CDR1 PRHDT and CDR2 FYEKMQ (reference sequence). The CDR3 has 17 residues. Written as DNA, the CDR3 is TGTGCCAGCAGCTTACTAGACAGGGGCCCCTCTGGAAACACCATATATTTT. It yields the protein CASSLLDRGPSGNTIYF.

Turning to this clone: The junction differs from germline at one of its ends, possibly a read error. This chain links TRBV7-9 with TRBJ1-5; no clear D gene. The CDR3 consists of 12 residues. Germline V gene sequence: CDR1 SEHNR, CDR2 FQNEAQ (reference sequence). The CDR3 coding sequence is TGTGCCAGCAGCTTACCATCTCAGGCCCAGCATTTT. It is translated as CASSLPSQAQHF.

This chain connects TRBV28 to TRBJ1-1; D unresolved. Per the germline V gene, CDR1 is MDHEN and CDR2 is SYDVKM. The CDR3 contains 14 residues. Trimming pared 6 bases from V and 5 bases from J, leaving 16 bases between. DNA of the CDR3: TGTGCCAGCAGAATTGGGTCTCGGGATACTGAAGCTTTCTTT. Residues: CASRIGSRDTEAFF.

The rearrangement joins TRBV7-8 to TRBJ1-1, with 10 bases fitting TRBD1. The junction had 11 bases not matched to a gene; V was cut back by 5 bases and J by 8 bases. The CDR3 has 15 amino acids. Germline V lookup: CDR1 SGHVS, CDR2 FQNEAQ. The CDR3 loop is CASSPHRDRGQEAFF. CDR3 in DNA: TGTGCCAGCAGCCCGCACCGGGACAGGGGACAAGAAGCTTTCTTT.

The chain has TRBV19 and TRBJ1-2; 7 bases align to TRBD1. CDR3 length: 15 residues. Germline loops: CDR1 LNHDA, CDR2 SQIVND (reference sequence). Germline trimming cut 7 bases from V and 4 bases from J; bases unmatched to any gene: 12. The CDR3: CASNPGAGQSYGYTF. Written as DNA, the CDR3 is TGTGCCAGTAACCCTGGGGCGGGACAGTCCTATGGCTACACCTTC.

The V gene is TRBV18, the J gene TRBJ2-5, with TRBD2 identical over 10 bases. This CDR3 region has 15 residues. J was trimmed by 5 bases and V by 6 bases; bases with no gene match: 9. Germline assignment: CDR1 KGHSH and CDR2 LQKENI. CDR3 in DNA: TGTGCCAGCTCCGGGCTGTCTAGCGGGGGCGAGACCCAGTACTTC. This translates into CASSGLSSGGETQYF.

This chain connects TRBV5-1 to TRBJ1-1, with no clear D. V dropped 0 bases and J dropped 6 bases, with 21 bases sitting between them. CDR3 length equals 17 residues. CDR1 is SGHRS and CDR2 is YFSETQ in the germline V gene. The CDR3 bases are TGCGCCAGCAGCTTGGTCCGACTAGGGTTGGCCAACGCTGAAGCTTTCTTT. This translates into CASSLVRLGLANAEAFF.

CDR3 loop: CASSLFASGYNEQFF. The CDR3 nucleotides read TGTGCCAGCAGCTTATTCGCATCAGGTTACAATGAGCAGTTCTTC. V is TRBV7-9 and J is TRBJ2-1; D uncertain. V lost 2 bases and J lost 4, with 12 bases in between. The CDR3 is 15 residues long. Per the germline V gene, CDR1 is SEHNR and CDR2 is FQNEAQ (reference sequence).

The V call is TRBV28, the J call TRBJ2-3; TRBD2 aligns across 10 bases. This CDR3 has 15 residues. CDR1 and CDR2 from the germline V gene are MDHEN and SYDVKM. J gave up 5 bases and V 6 bases, and 8 bases lay outside the gene matches. CDR3 DNA sequence: TGTGCCAGCAGACCCCCTAGCGGGAGTATAGATACGCAGTATTTT. Translation gives CASRPPSGSIDTQYF. The full variable domain, in which reference TRBV28 and TRBJ2-3 provide the parts outside the CDR3, is DVKVTQSSRYLVKRTGEKVFLECVQDMDHENMFWYRQDPGLGLRLIYFSYDVKMKEKGDIPEGYSVSREKKERFSLILESASTNQTSMYLCASRPPSGSIDTQYFGPGTRLTVL.

V gene TRBV10-3 combines with J gene TRBJ1-3; D gene uncertain. CDR1 ENHRY and CDR2 SYGVKD come from the germline V gene. V gave up 6 bases and J gave up 4 bases, with 13 bases separating them. This CDR3 has 14 amino acids. CDR3 sequence: CAISSEGSGNTIYF. The CDR3 DNA is TGTGCCATCAGCTCAGAGGGTTCCGGAAACACCATATATTTT.

This CDR3 is CASSQERGRAGNTIYF. CDR3 coding DNA: TGTGCCAGCAGCCAAGAACGGGGGAGGGCTGGAAACACCATATATTTT. V is TRBV3-1 (or the pseudogene TRBV3-2) and J is TRBJ1-3, with D tentatively TRBD1 (5 bases). This CDR3 has 16 residues. With 0 bases removed from V and 2 bases from J, the gap between germline ends came to 11 bases. Germline V gene sequence: CDR1 LGHDT, CDR2 YNNKEL (reference sequence).

The chain is built from TRBV9 and TRBJ2-3; D not resolved. The CDR3 consists of 11 residues. V lost 4 bases, J lost 6 bases, and 6 bases lay in between. CDR1 is SGDLS, CDR2 YYNGEE, per germline. CDR3 amino acids: CASSFGDTQYF. Written as DNA, the CDR3 is TGTGCCAGCAGCTTCGGGGATACGCAGTATTTT.

This chain uses TRBV19 with TRBJ2-1, with TRBD1 as a possible D gene (5 bases). CDR3 length equals 13 residues. Germline loops: CDR1 LNHDA, CDR2 SQIVND (reference sequence). V lost 7 bases and J 10 bases, leaving 17 bases between the germline ends. The CDR3 loop is CASKWGPGREQFF. The CDR3 nucleotides read TGTGCCAGTAAGTGGGGCCCAGGCCGCGAGCAGTTCTTC.

The chain has TRBV5-6 and TRBJ2-7; TRBD1 matches 7 bases. Germline V lookup: CDR1 SGHDT, CDR2 YYEEEE. CDR3 length: 14 amino acids. J was trimmed by 3 bases and V by 4 bases; bases with no gene match: 7. Here the CDR3 reads CASSTPGQHYEQYF. The CDR3 DNA is TGTGCCAGCAGCACGCCGGGACAGCACTACGAGCAGTACTTC. The variable domain in full, with the rest retrieved from reference TRBV5-6 and TRBJ2-7, is DAGVTQSPTHLIKTRGQQVTLRCSPKSGHDTVSWYQQALGQGPQFIFQYYEEEERQRGNFPDRFSGHQFPNYSSELNVNALLLGDSALYLCASSTPGQHYEQYFGPGTRLTVT.

About this clone: A read error may account for a junction end that differs from germline. This chain uses TRBV7-2 with TRBJ2-1; 11 nucleotides align to TRBD2. This CDR3 comprises 15 residues. Germline assignment: CDR1 SGHTA and CDR2 FQGNSA. CDR3 nucleotides: TGTGCCAGCAGCATAGCGGGAGGGAACTACAATGAGCAGTTCTTC. Translation: CASSIAGGNYNEQFF.

Here the CDR3 DNA reads TGCGCCAGCAGCACTGGGGCCCAAAATACGCAGTATTTT. It codes for CASSTGAQNTQYF. The chain has TRBV5-1 and TRBJ2-3, with a weak D call TRBD1 (5 bases). V lost 4 bases to trimming and J lost 7 bases, with 13 bases between them. From germline, CDR1 is SGHRS and CDR2 YFSETQ. The CDR3 loop spans 13 amino acids.

V usage is TRBV2 and J usage is TRBJ2-7; 8 nucleotides align to TRBD1. Trimming at V came to 2 bases and at J to 3 bases, leaving 6 bases not matched to a gene. CDR1 is SNHLY and CDR2 is FYNNEI in the germline V gene. The CDR3 is 15 residues long. DNA of the CDR3: TGTGCCAGCAGTGAACGGGACAGGAGACACTACGAGCAGTACTTC. It encodes CASSERDRRHYEQYF.

V is TRBV10-1 and J is TRBJ2-7, with 7 bases matching TRBD1. The CDR3 is 15 residues long. Per germline, CDR1 WNHNN and CDR2 SYGVQD (reference sequence). V lost 5 bases and J lost 0; bases outside the gene matches: 7. The CDR3 sequence is CASSKQGLSSYEQYF. The CDR3 region has the DNA TGCGCCAGCAGTAAACAGGGGCTTAGCTCCTACGAGCAGTACTTC.

V is TRBV19 and J is TRBJ1-5, with TRBD1 matching 8 bases. Germline V gives CDR1 LNHDA, CDR2 SQIVND (reference sequence). The CDR3 covers 15 residues. The J segment lost 4 bases and the V segment lost 4 bases, leaving 6 bases of the junction unmatched. CDR3 DNA sequence: TGTGCCAGTAGTAAGGGACAGGTGTTTAATCAGCCCCAGCATTTT. It translates to CASSKGQVFNQPQHF.

At least ten counts were recorded for this clone. The V call is TRBV2, the J call TRBJ1-6; maybe TRBD1 (5 bases). V gave up 5 bases and J gave up 9 bases, with 14 bases separating them. The CDR3 covers 14 residues. Per germline, CDR1 SNHLY and CDR2 FYNNEI. The CDR3 loop is CASSWGRGGSPLHF. CDR3 nucleotides: TGTGCCAGCAGTTGGGGAAGGGGTGGTTCACCCCTCCACTTT.

DNA for the CDR3: TGTGCCAATCTCTCCGGGACAGGGAATCAGCCCCAGCATTTT. Amino acid sequence: CANLSGTGNQPQHF. This chain joins TRBV27 and TRBJ1-5; 9 bases line up with TRBD1. Germline V lookup: CDR1 MNHEY, CDR2 SMNVEV (reference sequence). The CDR3 extends over 14 amino acids. The trim removed 10 bases at V and 4 bases at J, leaving 8 bases unmatched.

The chain recombines TRBV3-1 (or the pseudogene TRBV3-2) with TRBJ1-4; D is possibly TRBD1 (5 bases). Deletions cut 2 bases from V and 5 bases from J, with 12 bases between. The CDR3 has 15 residues. CDR1 LGHDT and CDR2 YNNKEL come from the germline V gene (reference sequence). The CDR3 coding sequence is TGTGCCAGCAGCCAAAGGGGCATGGCCAATGAAAAACTGTTTTTT. Its translation: CASSQRGMANEKLFF.

This clone was observed a single time. The chain recombines TRBV2 with TRBJ1-5; D might be TRBD1 (6 bases). The CDR3 length is 13 residues. Trimming took off 8 bases at V and 11 bases at J, with 19 bases between the two ends. CDR1 is SNHLY, CDR2 FYNNEI, per germline. CDR3 nucleotide sequence: TGTGCCAGCTCCCGGGACACCCAAGAGTCCCAGCATTTT. Translated: CASSRDTQESQHF.

The chain couples TRBV7-3 to TRBJ1-5, with TRBD1 as a possible D gene (5 bases). Germline CDR1 and CDR2: SGHTA and FQGTGA. CDR3 size: 14 residues. V shed 2 bases and J shed 2 bases, with 7 bases lying between them. As DNA, the CDR3 is TGTGCCAGCAGCTTACGACAGCGCAATCAGCCCCAGCATTTT. As protein: CASSLRQRNQPQHF.